This TCR beta chain comes out of a study of T-cell reconstitution after alpha-beta-depleted transplantation in children. Preparation of the TCRbeta library used unique molecular identifiers. MiXCR, applied by TCRdb to the PCR reads, yields one record per CDR3 protein. Of about 580,000 distinct CDR3 sequences listed, 20% to 25% are singletons. Study conclusions and caveats: Some patients' high day-60 TCRbeta diversity was traced to surviving recipient T cells and thymic progenitors. Among T cells one year after transplant, newly produced cells accounted for most counts and diversity. Expanded clones from the graft, numbering several hundred, reportedly supplied alpha-beta T cells about two months after transplant.

This clonotype has more than one count but fewer than ten. Antigen unknown. The material was PBMCs, mostly from graft donor cells, obtained 360 days after TCRalphabeta/CD19-depleted stem cell transplant. The TCR was taken from a boy younger than two who had a stem cell transplant for acute myeloid leukemia, so the T cells may come from the graft donor.

The CDR3 DNA follows: TGTGCCAGCAGTCCCCTCGGGGGGACGAACACTGAAGCTTTCTTT. Translation gives CASSPLGGTNTEAFF. V is TRBV12-3 or TRBV12-4 and J is TRBJ1-1; a weak D match, TRBD1 (5 bases). V shed 5 bases and J shed 1 base, with 14 bases lying between them. The CDR3 length is 15 residues.